This T cell receptor beta chain comes out of a study of blood T cell repertoires in COVID-19. Study-wide background: COVID-19 samples collected from the United States, Italy and Spain covered acute and convalescent phases.

Using immunoSEQ multiplex PCR, the repertoire was profiled, and TCRdb retains in-frame clones only, with some absent. The table lists about 73,000 clones, about 74% of them singletons. Germline V lookup: CDR1 MGHRA, CDR2 YSYEKL. Trimming took off 0 bases at V and 4 bases at J, with 11 bases between the two ends. The CDR3 is 15 amino acids. The sequence was collected from a man aged 65 to 85 with COVID-19, enrolled during active disease. Sequences were obtained from peripheral blood. J is TRBJ2-3 and V is TRBV4-1; no firm D call. The CDR3 protein is CASSQEASEADTQYF. DNA for the CDR3: TGCGCCAGCAGCCAAGAGGCTAGTGAGGCAGATACGCAGTATTTT.